This T cell receptor (beta chain) was obtained from a study of shared clonotypes between healthy human individuals (dated by TCRdb to about 2020). Background for the entire study: Three men and two women, aged 18 to 49 years, made up the cohort. Per donor, three plates each were used for CD4 naive and CD4 memory, two for CD8 naive, and one for CD8 memory. Different laboratories and diverse techniques were used to prepare libraries and sequence TCR repertoires, to increase sequencing depth and limit assay-specific biases. Per donor, leukapheresis produced somewhere between about 0.9 and 9.5 billion PBMCs. To estimate repertoire size and how much clonotypes are shared between individuals, the study performed deep sequencing of blood TCR repertoires from 4 to 6 healthy adults. General findings and caveats noted by the study authors: Only blood was sampled, and tissue TCR repertoires likely differ from those in blood. Based on pairwise subsampling, the degree of clonotype sharing among donors was expected to be affected by sequencing depth. Naive subsets generally had larger estimated clonotype richness than memory subsets. Sharing across a few donors was observed for about 5% of naive CD4, 3% to 3.5% of naive CD8, 2% to 2.5% of memory CD4, and around 0.4% of memory CD8 clonotypes. The small number of donors limited the genetic and exposure-history diversity represented. Clonotypes shared by all four sorted-subset donors showed higher generation probabilities than non-shared clonotypes. Even with the large sequencing depth, rarefaction of the sorted-subset datasets indicated that sequencing was incomplete.

Details on this clone: No cognate antigen has been identified for it. It has no much larger one-base neighbor in the sample; base qualities were not kept.

From the cysteine up to the phenylalanine, the CDR3 has a length of 14 residues. The DNA shown is the 42-base CDR3, in frame from base 1. Ends trimmed: V by 3 bases, J by 5 bases; bases unmatched to a gene: 5. From a lookup of the germline V gene, CDR1 and CDR2 are MNHNS and SASEGT. Using the deep immunoSEQ assay, multiplex PCR amplified TCR CDR3 regions from genomic DNA. Extracted genomic DNA from each cell subset was spread evenly across all wells of several immunoSEQ 96-well plates, with each plate serving as a replicate. For sorted subsets, each replicate PCR was loaded with roughly 0.2 ug genomic DNA, equivalent to about 30,000 T cell genomes. Purified libraries were quantified with a Qubit 3.0 fluorometer, sized on a Bioanalyzer 2100, and re-quantified with the KAPA Library Quantification kit. Each immunoSEQ 96-well plate was sequenced on its own single-read 150-cycle Illumina NextSeq 550 flow cell. Regarding the original processing steps: Because the immunoSEQ output held only junctional sequences and lacked quality scores, the filtering could not match the filtering applied to full-length reads. To assign V/J genes and CDR3, sequences were annotated against IMGT germline references using PyIR, a Python wrapper for IgBLAST v1.9. Reads were removed for weak V/J assignments (E-value above 1e-6), missing CDR3, stop codons, out-of-frame junctions, or ambiguous translated residues. V3J clonotypes were defined as sequences sharing the same inferred V gene, J gene, and CDR3 amino acid sequence. Percentage overlap between repertoires was computed as shared unique clonotypes divided by the size of the smaller repertoire. Repertoire richness was assessed with RTK rarefaction, the Chao1 estimator, and Recon v2.1 estimates of unobserved clonotypes. Generation probabilities were computed with OLGA for all TCRbeta clonotypes obtained by the gDNA method from four donors. TCRdb carries this immuneACCESS record with in-frame sequences only. Its versions omit some clonotypes, under half of them owing to an unresolved V gene in the studies checked, with the rest unexplained. V and J calls and clone size are copied from that table; D and trimming were computed from the DNA. The sample yields under 1 million clones; roughly 96% were counted once. About 0.22% of the sample belongs to the ten largest clones.

CD8 naive samples were CD45RO-negative cells positively selected for CCR7, giving a CD45RA+CCR7+ population that excluded TemRA cells. The donors were healthy, HIV-negative adults who had no recently reported acute infections or vaccinations. All donors were Caucasian adults living in Nashville, Tennessee, USA. Blood was collected by leukapheresis, and PBMCs were isolated by Ficoll-Histopaque density gradient centrifugation and then cryopreserved in liquid nitrogen vapor phase. Purity and quantity of every magnetically sorted T cell population were checked by analytical flow cytometry. From each sorted fraction, genomic DNA was isolated and quantified by UV absorbance on a Nanodrop 2000c.

The chain is made from TRBV6-1 and TRBJ2-7, with TRBD2 matching 9 junction bases. The sequence came from a young man in good health. The sample consisted of naive CD8+ T cells sorted from blood. In light of the paper, this sample's cell subset or site label describes: CD45RA+CCR7+. The CDR3 protein is CASSDTGLAHEQYF. The DNA sequence is TGTGCCAGCAGTGACACGGGACTAGCCCACGAGCAGTACTTC.